This TCR beta chain was found in a study of cytomegalovirus exposure and HLA in healthy donors. Vbeta (60) and Jbeta (13) primers were used in the PCR. Generated by immunoSEQ multiplex PCR, the TCRdb table keeps only in-frame clones and is missing some. This specimen shows approximately 30,000 clones; the ten leading clones hold roughly 3.5%. CDR3 length: 11 amino acids. The germline V gene encodes CDR1 GTSNPN and CDR2 SVGIG (reference sequence). Deletions cut 2 bases from V and 4 bases from J, with 6 bases between. The V call is TRBV30, the J call TRBJ2-7; D is unresolved. The clonotype comes from a man aged 40-49 years in good health and CMV-seronegative. Source material: PBMCs. In DNA form, the CDR3 reads TGTGCCTGGAGTCTTACTTACGAGCAGTACTTC. Translating gives CAWSLTYEQYF.